This entry concerns a single T cell receptor (beta chain). V was cut by 6 bases and J by 6 bases, with 14 bases left in between. This CDR3 has 13 amino acids. Per germline, CDR1 MNHEY and CDR2 SVGEGT. The data are from a study of blood T cells in healthy people across ages. Primed by a sample-barcoded 5' primer and a J-beta primer mix, a second PCR proceeded for about 6 to 11 cycles. Using its own MiXCR run on the 5' RACE reads, TCRdb lists one record per CDR3 protein. The table records about 670,000 distinct CDR3 sequences, around 38% of them present only once. The clonotype originates from a man of 80 years or more in good health. Sample: blood. The rearrangement links TRBV6-2 or TRBV6-3 to TRBJ1-2, with a tentative D call TRBD1 (5 bases). In DNA form, the CDR3 reads TGTGCCAGCAGGGGGCCCAACCTCGATGGCTACACCTTC. It encodes CASRGPNLDGYTF.